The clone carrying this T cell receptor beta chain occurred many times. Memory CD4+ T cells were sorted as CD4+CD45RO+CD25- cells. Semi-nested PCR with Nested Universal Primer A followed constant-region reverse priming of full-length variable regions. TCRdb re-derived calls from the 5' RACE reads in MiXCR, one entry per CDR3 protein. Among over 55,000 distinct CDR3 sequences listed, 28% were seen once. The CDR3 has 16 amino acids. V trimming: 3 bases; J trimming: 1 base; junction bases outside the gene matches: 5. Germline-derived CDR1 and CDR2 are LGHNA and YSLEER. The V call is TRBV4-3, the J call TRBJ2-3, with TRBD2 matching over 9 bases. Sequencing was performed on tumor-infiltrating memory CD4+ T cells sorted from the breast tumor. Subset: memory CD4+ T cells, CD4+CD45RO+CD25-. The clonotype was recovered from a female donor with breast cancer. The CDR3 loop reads CASSQVAGAGTDTQYF. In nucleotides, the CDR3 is TGCGCCAGCAGCCAGGTAGCGGGAGCGGGCACAGATACGCAGTATTTT.